Listed below are T cell receptor beta chains from one sample, sequenced in a study of spatial heterogeneity in lung cancer. TCRdb ran MiXCR on the 5' RACE reads and lists one entry per CDR3 protein. The sample has approximately 25,000 distinct CDR3 sequences, less than 3.5% seen once. Sequencing used PBMCs, obtained at surgery. The receptor set was obtained from a female donor with early-stage non-small cell lung cancer. CDR3s include the opening cysteine and the closing phenylalanine or tryptophan. The D gene is left open where the match is weak. Size is omitted from some rows. Given values are once, few, many or a class for expanded clones.

d_call,clone_size,j_call,v_call,cdr3_nt,cdr3_aa
.,many,TRBJ2-1,TRBV10-2,TGCGCCAGCAATCCCACAAACTACAATGAGCAGTTCTTC,CASNPTNYNEQFF
TRBD2,many,TRBJ2-1,TRBV25-1,TGTGCCTCCGGCGGGGGACTAGCGGTTCTAAGAGGGTCCTACAATGAGCAGTTCTTC,CASGGGLAVLRGSYNEQFF
.,.,TRBJ1-5,TRBV6-1,TGTGCCAGCCAGCGGGAAAGCAATCAGCCCCAGCATTTT,CASQRESNQPQHF
.,many,TRBJ2-7,TRBV10-3,TGTGCCATCAGTGAGTCGGGGGCACGTCGGGTCTACGAGCAGTACTTC,CAISESGARRVYEQYF
.,many,TRBJ1-1,TRBV21-1,TGTGCCAGCAGCGCCAGTCGGTGGGGAGCTTTCTTT,CASSASRWGAFF
TRBD2,medium-sized,TRBJ2-2,TRBV11-3,TGTGCCAGCAGCCCCGGGATAGCGGGAGTTGGCGGGGAGCTGTTTTTT,CASSPGIAGVGGELFF
TRBD1,many,TRBJ2-5,TRBV7-2,TGTGCCAGCACTTGGGGGACAGGGGGTCGAGAGACCCAGTACTTC,CASTWGTGGRETQYF
TRBD1,many,TRBJ2-7,TRBV5-1,TGCGCCAGCAGCGAGGGGACAGGACTCTACGAGCAGTACTTC,CASSEGTGLYEQYF
.,medium-sized,TRBJ2-7,TRBV12-3/TRBV12-4,TGTGCCAGCAGTAACACCCTGGTAACCTACGAGCAGTACTTC,CASSNTLVTYEQYF
.,many,TRBJ2-5,TRBV24-1,TGTGCCACCAGTGACACCGACAGACTCCAAGAGACCCAGTACTTC,CATSDTDRLQETQYF
TRBD1,many,TRBJ1-2,TRBV27,TGTGCCAGCAGAGCGACAGGGGAGTACTATGGCTACACCTTC,CASRATGEYYGYTF
.,many,TRBJ2-3,TRBV5-4,TGTGCCAGCAGCTTGTCAGCGCGAACCACAGATACGCAGTATTTT,CASSLSARTTDTQYF
TRBD2,many,TRBJ2-3,TRBV6-2/TRBV6-3,TGTGCCACCAGGCGGGCTAGCGGGTTAGATACGCAGTATTTT,CATRRASGLDTQYF
.,many,TRBJ2-2,TRBV6-5,TGTGCCAGCAGTTACGAGGGTGTAGGGTCCGGGGAGCTGTTTTTT,CASSYEGVGSGELFF
.,many,TRBJ1-1,TRBV28,TGTGCCAGCAGTTTACCCATGAACACTGAAGCTTTCTTT,CASSLPMNTEAFF
.,many,TRBJ1-1,TRBV6-2/TRBV6-3,TGTGCCAGCAGTCTGGGAACTGAAGCTTTCTTT,CASSLGTEAFF
.,.,TRBJ2-1,TRBV7-9,TGTGCCAGCAGCTTAGCGGGGTCGGACGGTGAGCAGTTCTTC,CASSLAGSDGEQFF
TRBD1,few,TRBJ1-2,TRBV7-9,TGTGCCAGCAGCTTATTGGACAGGGGGCCCTATGGCTACACCTTC,CASSLLDRGPYGYTF
.,many,TRBJ2-2,TRBV9,TGTGCCAGCAGCGTAGGGGCAGGGACGGAATACACCGGGGAGCTGTTTTTT,CASSVGAGTEYTGELFF
TRBD2,many,TRBJ2-7,TRBV3-1,TGTGCCAGCAGCCTAGCATATAGCGGGAGAAGAAGCGAGCAGTACTTC,CASSLAYSGRRSEQYF
TRBD2,many,TRBJ2-7,TRBV7-6,TGTGCCAGCAGCCCCGGGGGGGCGGGAAAGGTCTACGAGCAGTACTTC,CASSPGGAGKVYEQYF
.,many,TRBJ1-1,TRBV27,TGTGCCAGCAGTTTAATGGGAGGGGTCACTGAAGCTTTCTTT,CASSLMGGVTEAFF
TRBD1,medium-sized,TRBJ2-7,TRBV28,TGTGCCAGCAGTTTATCGGGACAGGGATTTTACGAGCAGTACTTC,CASSLSGQGFYEQYF
.,many,TRBJ2-3,TRBV6-6,TGTGCCAGCAGTTACTCGGGTCGTCTGGGGGCACAGAATACGCAGTATTTT,CASSYSGRLGAQNTQYF
TRBD1,many,TRBJ2-7,TRBV29-1,TGCAGCGTTGAGGGGACAGGGTTGAACGAGCAGTACTTC,CSVEGTGLNEQYF
.,many,TRBJ2-7,TRBV7-9,TGTGCCAGCAGCCAAGTCAGGCGCTCCTACGAGCAGTACTTC,CASSQVRRSYEQYF
TRBD1,many,TRBJ2-5,TRBV11-2,TGTGCCAGCAAGTTCCGACAGGGCTTGGGAGAGACCCAGTACTTC,CASKFRQGLGETQYF
TRBD2,.,TRBJ2-1,TRBV12-3/TRBV12-4,TGTGCCAGCTATTTAGGTGGGGCGGGAGCGCGGAATGAGCAGTTCTTC,CASYLGGAGARNEQFF
TRBD1,few,TRBJ2-7,TRBV23-1,TGCGCCAGCAGAGGCGACAGGGAGAGCTCCTACGAGCAGTACTTC,CASRGDRESSYEQYF
.,many,TRBJ2-1,TRBV7-9,TGTGCCAGCAGCCCCCCCCGGAGGAATGAGCAGTTCTTC,CASSPPRRNEQFF
TRBD2,.,TRBJ2-1,TRBV11-2,TGTGCCAGCAGCTTAATACGCGGGAGATTCAATGAGCAGTTCTTC,CASSLIRGRFNEQFF
TRBD2,many,TRBJ2-3,TRBV18,TGTGCCAGCTCGCCGACTAGCGGGAGTGGCCCAGATACGCAGTATTTT,CASSPTSGSGPDTQYF
.,.,TRBJ2-2,TRBV4-2,TGTGCCAGCAGCCAAGATTGGACGAACACCGGGGAGCTGTTTTTT,CASSQDWTNTGELFF
.,many,TRBJ1-1,TRBV15,TGTGCCACCAGCAGAGATGGAGCCAGGGGTCCGAACAATGAAGCTTTCTTT,CATSRDGARGPNNEAFF
TRBD2,medium-sized,TRBJ2-5,TRBV4-1,TGCGCCAGCAGCCAGTCTAGCGGTCAAGAGACCCAGTACTTC,CASSQSSGQETQYF
TRBD2,.,TRBJ2-4,TRBV18,TGTGCCAGCTCACCACCGGTTACTAGCGGGAAAGGGTACATTCAGTACTTC,CASSPPVTSGKGYIQYF
.,.,TRBJ2-5,TRBV28,TGTGCCAGCAGCCAGGGGGGAGAGACCCAGTACTTC,CASSQGGETQYF
TRBD2,many,TRBJ2-4,TRBV20-1,TGCAGTGCTAGGGAGCGGGGGACTCAGCAAGCCAAAAACATTCAGTACTTC,CSARERGTQQAKNIQYF
TRBD2,many,TRBJ2-1,TRBV5-1,TGCGCCAGCAGCATCCGGACTAGCGGGATTGATGAGCAGTTCTTC,CASSIRTSGIDEQFF
.,many,TRBJ1-2,TRBV5-4,TGTGCCAGCAGCTTAGGAATAGGATCCTATGGCTACACCTTC,CASSLGIGSYGYTF
.,many,TRBJ2-1,TRBV6-1,TGTGCCAGCAGTGAAGATGGCGGGGCCTACAATGAGCAGTTCTTC,CASSEDGGAYNEQFF
.,many,TRBJ2-3,TRBV5-6,TGTGCCAGCAGCTTGGATGTCAGGAGCACAGATACGCAGTATTTT,CASSLDVRSTDTQYF
.,few,TRBJ1-1,TRBV6-5,TGTGCCAGCAGTTTAACAGGGTATTCGGACACTGAAGCTTTCTTT,CASSLTGYSDTEAFF
.,many,TRBJ2-5,TRBV20-1,TGCAGTGCTGGGGACAACCAAGAGACCCAGTACTTC,CSAGDNQETQYF
.,many,TRBJ2-3,TRBV29-1,TGCAGCGCTCGGGACACGGGCACAGATACGCAGTATTTT,CSARDTGTDTQYF
.,many,TRBJ2-7,TRBV28,TGTGCCAGCAGTTTATGGGCCCCGGGGGCGGGCGAGCAGTACTTC,CASSLWAPGAGEQYF
.,.,TRBJ2-1,TRBV27,TGTGCCAGCAGTTTAGGATTGAACAATGAGCAGTTCTTC,CASSLGLNNEQFF
.,many,TRBJ2-1,TRBV28,TGTGCCAGCAGTACCGACTCGACCGCTATCTACAATGAGCAGTTCTTC,CASSTDSTAIYNEQFF
.,many,TRBJ1-5,TRBV7-8,TGTGCCAGCAGCTCAACCAGGGTAAGCCAGCCCCAGCATTTT,CASSSTRVSQPQHF
.,many,TRBJ1-2,TRBV15,TGTGCCACCAGCAGAGATAGACTGAACTATGGCTACACCTTC,CATSRDRLNYGYTF